Below, 25 T cell receptor beta chains from the same sample are listed, as sequenced in a study of T cells after yellow fever vaccination. From the 5' RACE reads, TCRdb called clonotypes with MiXCR, one entry per CDR3 protein. The data contain fewer than 350,000 distinct CDR3 sequences, 8.7% of them singletons. The source was PBMCs, collected on the day of the first yellow fever vaccination. These receptors came from a young man who received the YFV17D yellow fever vaccine.

This clonotype was seen repeatedly, ten times or more. V gene TRBV6-5 combines with J gene TRBJ2-2; the D is unclear. This CDR3 region has 15 residues. The V gene lost 0 bases and the J gene lost 1 base, with 6 bases spanning the gap. Germline V CDR1 and CDR2: MNHEY, SVGAGI. CDR3: CASSYSPGNTGELFF. The CDR3 bases are TGTGCCAGCAGTTACTCTCCAGGGAACACCGGGGAGCTGTTTTTT.

A few counts support this clonotype. The rearrangement links TRBV6-1 to TRBJ2-2, with D possibly being TRBD1 (6 bases). V shed 8 bases and J shed 6 bases, with 16 bases lying between them. Germline CDR1 reads MNHNS; CDR2 reads SASEGT. CDR3 length equals 14 residues. The CDR3: CASLEPGDPGELFF. The CDR3 bases are TGTGCCAGCCTCGAGCCAGGGGATCCCGGGGAGCTGTTTTTT.

In its sample, this clonotype was seen a few times. The chain joins TRBV20-1 to TRBJ1-1, with D unclear. Trimming cost V 3 bases and J 1 base, with 6 bases left between them. CDR1 DFQATT and CDR2 SNEGSKA come from the germline V gene (reference sequence). This CDR3 comprises 12 residues. This CDR3 is CSASYTNTEAFF. In DNA form, the CDR3 reads TGCAGTGCTAGCTACACGAACACTGAAGCTTTCTTT.

This clonotype was recorded a few times. The V gene is TRBV4-1, the J gene TRBJ2-2, with 9 positions matching TRBD2. V was pared by 1 base and J by 4 bases, with 4 bases of the junction left unmatched. CDR1 MGHRA and CDR2 YSYEKL come from the germline V gene. The CDR3 extends over 16 amino acids. The chain's CDR3 is CASSQVAAGGTGELFF. CDR3 sequence (DNA): TGCGCCAGCAGCCAAGTCGCAGCGGGGGGCACCGGGGAGCTGTTTTTT.

The chain couples TRBV6-1 to TRBJ2-4, with a weak D call TRBD1 (5 bases). Deletions cut 8 bases from V and 0 bases from J, with 20 bases between. The CDR3 loop spans 17 amino acids. Germline V gene data show CDR1 as MNHNS and CDR2 as SASEGT. CDR3 in DNA: TGTGCCAGCTCTTCCCGTGGGGCGCAGGGAGCCAAAAACATTCAGTACTTC. It translates to CASSSRGAQGAKNIQYF.

Only a few counts were recorded for this clonotype. V and J are TRBV20-1 and TRBJ1-6; D is undetermined. Germline CDR1 is DFQATT and CDR2 is SNEGSKA (reference sequence). This CDR3 is 16 amino acids long. Trimming pared 3 bases from V and 5 bases from J, leaving 17 bases between. DNA for the CDR3: TGCAGTGCTAGTTTGGTCGGGATTGCCGATAATTCACCCCTCCACTTT. Translated, it gives CSASLVGIADNSPLHF.

This clonotype has just a few counts. This chain links TRBV11-2 with TRBJ2-2, with D unresolved. The CDR3 length is 14 residues. Germline CDR1 is SGHAT and CDR2 is FQNNGV. V dropped 5 bases and J dropped 6 bases, with 13 bases sitting between them. CDR3 nucleotides: TGTGCCAGCAGCCTCCCAAGGTTGGCCGGGGAGCTGTTTTTT. Translating it yields CASSLPRLAGELFF. Looking up the rest from reference TRBV11-2 and TRBJ2-2 gives the full variable domain: EAGVAQSPRYKIIEKRQSVAFWCNPISGHATLYWYQQILGQGPKLLIQFQNNGVVDDSQLPKDRFSAERLKGVDSTLKIQPAKLEDSAVYLCASSLPRLAGELFFGEGSRLTVL.

Worth noting for this clonotype: One end of the junction fails to match germline, which may point to a read error. This sequence joins TRBV11-2 and TRBJ1-4; 8 nucleotides agree with TRBD1. The CDR3 length is 14 residues. The germline V gene has CDR1 SGHAT and CDR2 FQNNGV. CDR3 sequence reads: CSSSPGQGGEKLFF. In DNA, the CDR3 is TGTTCCAGCAGCCCCGGACAGGGTGGTGAAAAACTGTTTTTT.

This clonotype was seen more than once but under ten times. The V and J genes are TRBV7-9 and TRBJ2-3, with D possibly being TRBD2 (6 bases). The V gene lost 0 bases and the J gene lost 2 bases, with 12 bases spanning the gap. This CDR3 has 16 amino acids. Germline-derived CDR1 and CDR2 are SEHNR and FQNEAQ (reference sequence). Here the CDR3 reads CASSLAGRGFTDTQYF. The CDR3 region has the DNA TGTGCCAGCAGCTTAGCGGGACGGGGGTTCACAGATACGCAGTATTTT.

V and J are TRBV9 and TRBJ2-2; 11 bases align to TRBD1. V shed 4 bases, J shed 7 bases, and the junction held 9 bases outside the gene matches. Germline CDR1 is SGDLS and CDR2 is YYNGEE. CDR3 length: 16 residues. The CDR3 reads CASSPPGTGGHGELFF. CDR3 bases: TGTGCCAGCAGCCCCCCCGGGACAGGGGGTCACGGGGAGCTGTTTTTT.

The chain couples TRBV29-1 to TRBJ2-3; no definite D call. V gave up 3 bases and J gave up 0 bases, with 4 bases separating them. The CDR3 has 12 amino acids. In germline, CDR1 is SQVTM, CDR2 ANQGSEA. CDR3 protein: CSVDTSTDTQYF. CDR3 in DNA: TGCAGCGTTGATACTAGCACAGATACGCAGTATTTT.

The rearrangement uses TRBV9 and TRBJ2-4, with 8 bases matching TRBD1. The CDR3 has 15 amino acids. V lost 6 bases to trimming and J lost 3 bases; unmatched junction nucleotides: 8. Germline V lookup: CDR1 SGDLS, CDR2 YYNGEE. The CDR3 protein is CASTPDRGGKNIQYF. The CDR3 DNA sequence: TGTGCCAGCACCCCAGACAGGGGAGGCAAAAACATTCAGTACTTC.

Ten or more counts support this clonotype. The rearrangement uses TRBV29-1 and TRBJ2-1; 10 nucleotides agree with TRBD1. Germline CDR1 reads SQVTM; CDR2 reads ANQGSEA. CDR3 length: 13 residues. V lost 4 bases and J lost 3; bases outside the gene matches: 0. The CDR3 bases are TGCAGCGTTGGGACAGGGGGCTACAATGAGCAGTTCTTC. Protein sequence: CSVGTGGYNEQFF.

V is TRBV7-6 and J is TRBJ2-1; tentative D call: TRBD1 (5 bases). Looked up from germline, CDR1 is SGHVS and CDR2 is FNYEAQ. The CDR3 contains 14 residues. V was pared by 5 bases and J by 3 bases, with 11 bases between. The CDR3 loop reads CASSHGAIYNEQFF. The CDR3 nucleotides are TGTGCCAGCAGCCATGGGGCAATCTACAATGAGCAGTTCTTC.

The J gene is TRBJ2-7, the V gene TRBV15, with 8 positions matching TRBD2. Unmatched junction bases numbered 2, after V lost 0 bases and J lost 4 bases. The CDR3 is 14 residues long. The V gene's germline CDR1 is LNHNV and CDR2 YYDKDF (reference sequence). CDR3 sequence (DNA): TGTGCCACCAGCAGAGATTTAGCGGGGTACGAGCAGTACGTC. Translation gives CATSRDLAGYEQYV.

In this sample, this clonotype turned up a few times. The J gene is TRBJ1-2, the V gene TRBV12-3 or TRBV12-4, with TRBD1 identical over 12 bases. The CDR3 extends over 16 amino acids. Losses at the gene ends were 4 bases for V and 7 bases for J; bases not matched to a gene: 10. The CDR3 is CASSSTRDRGRGGYTF. CDR3 in DNA: TGTGCCAGCAGTTCTACCAGGGACAGGGGGCGGGGTGGCTACACCTTC.

This clonotype was detected ten times or more. The chain couples TRBV6-1 to TRBJ1-4; tentative D call: TRBD1 (6 bases). CDR1 and CDR2 from the germline V gene are MNHNS and SASEGT. The CDR3 extends over 15 amino acids. Trimming took 4 bases from V and 0 from J, leaving 9 bases between them. CDR3 protein: CASSGRTATNEKLFF. The CDR3 coding sequence is TGTGCCAGCAGTGGACGGACAGCAACTAATGAAAAACTGTTTTTT.

The chain combines TRBV5-1 with TRBJ2-5; 16 nucleotides agree with TRBD2. CDR3 length equals 18 residues. With 4 bases clipped from V and 5 bases from J, the junction kept 11 bases outside the gene matches. Per the germline V gene, CDR1 is SGHRS and CDR2 is YFSETQ. CDR3 sequence: CASSPAGTSGGARETQYF. CDR3 in DNA: TGCGCCAGCAGCCCCGCCGGGACTAGCGGGGGGGCCCGTGAGACCCAGTACTTC.

This chain connects TRBV23-1 to TRBJ2-7; possible D gene TRBD2, 5 bases. TRBV23-1 is an ORF; its function is uncertain. This CDR3 is built from 11 residues. The CDR3 sequence: CASSQYREENV. CDR3 coding DNA: TGCGCCAGCAGTCAATACCGGGAAGAGAACGTC.

V and J are TRBV5-1 and TRBJ2-1; 10 nucleotides agree with TRBD2. Germline values: CDR1 SGHRS, CDR2 YFSETQ. This CDR3 is 14 amino acids long. With 2 bases clipped from V and 10 bases from J, the junction kept 6 bases outside the gene matches. The CDR3 DNA follows: TGCGCCAGCAGCTTAGGGACTAGCGCTCAGGAGCAGTTCTTC. Its translation: CASSLGTSAQEQFF.

This clonotype was recorded a few times. The chain uses TRBV19 and TRBJ1-4, with 7 bases that match TRBD1. This CDR3 spans 13 amino acids. V shed 11 bases and J 7 bases; nucleotides not matched to a gene: 10. From germline, CDR1 is LNHDA and CDR2 SQIVND (reference sequence). The CDR3 loop reads CAAQGWDTEKLFF. In DNA form, the CDR3 reads TGTGCCGCACAGGGGTGGGATACTGAAAAACTGTTTTTT.

This chain uses TRBV5-4 with TRBJ2-6; no clear D gene. Germline lookup yields CDR1 SGHNT and CDR2 YYREEE (reference sequence). Between the trimmed V and J ends, which lost 9 bases and 0 bases, there was a span of 10 bases. This CDR3 contains 14 residues. The CDR3 bases are TGTGCCACTAAGATGGTCTCTGGGGCCAACGTCCTGACTTTC. It yields the protein CATKMVSGANVLTF.

The rearrangement uses TRBV6-1 and TRBJ1-5; D may be TRBD1 (6 bases). The V gene lost 5 bases and the J gene lost 4 bases, with 15 bases spanning the gap. Germline V lookup: CDR1 MNHNS, CDR2 SASEGT. The length of the CDR3 is 15 residues. This CDR3 reads CASSPDTGTNQPQHF. The CDR3 DNA sequence: TGTGCCAGCAGTCCGGACACAGGGACTAATCAGCCCCAGCATTTT.

There are a few counts of this clonotype. The V gene is TRBV7-6, the J gene TRBJ2-1; 8 bases map to TRBD2. Germline values: CDR1 SGHVS, CDR2 FNYEAQ. The junction had 6 bases not matched to a gene; V was cut back by 1 base and J by 1 base. This CDR3 spans 17 amino acids. The CDR3 DNA is TGTGCCAGCAGCTTAGGGGGTAGCGGGGCTTCCTACAATGAGCAGTTCTTC. This gives the protein CASSLGGSGASYNEQFF.

This chain uses TRBV4-2 with TRBJ2-3; no clear D. Trimming took 1 base from V and 6 from J, leaving 11 bases between them. Germline lookup yields CDR1 LGHNA and CDR2 YNFKEQ. The CDR3 loop spans 14 amino acids. The DNA for the CDR3 is TGTGCCAGCAGCCAAGTTATCCACACCGATACGCAGTATTTT. It codes for CASSQVIHTDTQYF.